Here is one TCR beta chain with its context. Its specificity is unknown. This sample is drawn from a study of CD8+ T cells in alopecia areata. Study-wide findings and caveats: Between patients, shared TCR sequences were less clear than in mice. This was possibly due in part to HLA diversity in the patient population. Lesional scalp, especially alopecia totalis/universalis, showed higher clonality than normal scalp.

Following extraction, RNA underwent reverse transcription to cDNA, which served as the sequencing template. Clones were read by immunoSEQ multiplex PCR, and TCRdb kept only the in-frame ones, dropping some. This sample has more than 90,000 clones, with less than 70% found just once. The CDR3 has 14 amino acids. Germline CDR1 SGHAT, CDR2 FQNNGV. V lost 2 bases, J lost 3 bases, and 9 bases lay in between. A FACSAria was used to sort CD4+ and CD8+ T cells. These cells came from PBMCs. The sample was CD4+ T cells sorted from blood. The receptor was derived from a human donor in good health. The chain joins TRBV11-2 to TRBJ2-3; TRBD2 is a possible D gene (6 bases). The CDR3, as DNA: TGTGCCAGCAGCTTAATGGCGGGGACAGATACGCAGTATTTT. Amino acid sequence: CASSLMAGTDTQYF.